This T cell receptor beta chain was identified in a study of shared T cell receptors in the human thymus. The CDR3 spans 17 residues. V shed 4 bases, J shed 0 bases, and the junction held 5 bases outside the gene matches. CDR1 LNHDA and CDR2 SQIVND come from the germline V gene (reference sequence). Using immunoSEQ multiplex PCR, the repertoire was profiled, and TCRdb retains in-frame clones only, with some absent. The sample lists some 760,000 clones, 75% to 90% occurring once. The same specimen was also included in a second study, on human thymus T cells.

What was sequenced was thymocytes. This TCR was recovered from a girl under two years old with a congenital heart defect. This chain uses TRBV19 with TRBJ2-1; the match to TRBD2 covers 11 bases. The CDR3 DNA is TGTGCCAGTAGTACGCTGACTAGCGGGGCCTCCTACAATGAGCAGTTCTTC. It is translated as CASSTLTSGASYNEQFF.